The rows below give T cell receptor beta chains drawn from one sample of a study of T cell responses to AZD1222 COVID-19 vaccine. Method: immunoSEQ multiplex PCR; TCRdb's copy keeps in-frame clones and lacks some. Counted here are about 150,000 clones, more than 70% occurring once; the ten biggest clones make up approximately 2.1%. The sequenced sample was peripheral blood, obtained on day 0 of AZD1222 vaccination. These TCRs come from an adult in good health. Both conserved end residues are part of each CDR3. A D gene is named only where the DNA matches it firmly. Expanded clones are given a class, and other clones once, few, many or no size at all.

cdr3_length clone_size j_call d_call v_call cdr3_aa cdr3_nt
16 NA TRBJ2-3 TRBD1 TRBV28 CASSYGQGRNTDTQYF TGTGCCAGCAGTTATGGACAGGGCCGCAACACAGATACGCAGTATTTT
14 NA TRBJ2-1 TRBD2 TRBV30 CAWRIAGGYNEQFF TGTGCCTGGAGGATAGCGGGAGGGTACAATGAGCAGTTCTTC
13 NA TRBJ2-7 NA TRBV6-5 CASGRGRIYEQYF TGTGCCAGCGGTAGGGGACGGATCTACGAGCAGTACTTC
16 NA TRBJ1-5 NA TRBV21-1 CASSHPRRGSNQPQHF TGTGCCAGCAGCCACCCACGGAGGGGTAGCAATCAGCCCCAGCATTTT
13 NA TRBJ2-1 NA TRBV18 CASHSGVRNEQFF TGTGCCAGCCACTCGGGGGTACGCAATGAGCAGTTCTTC
14 NA TRBJ1-1 NA TRBV30 CAWEPGHLNTEAFF TGTGCCTGGGAACCGGGACACCTAAACACTGAAGCTTTCTTT
14 NA TRBJ1-6 NA TRBV27 CASKWGGGNSPLHF TGTGCCAGCAAATGGGGGGGTGGTAATTCACCCCTCCACTTT
15 NA TRBJ2-7 NA TRBV11-3 CASSFAGTGSYEQYF TGTGCCAGCAGCTTCGCAGGGACGGGCTCCTACGAGCAGTACTTC
15 NA TRBJ1-1 NA TRBV6-2/TRBV6-3 CASSYPGGARTEAFF TGTGCCAGCAGTTACCCCGGCGGAGCGAGGACTGAAGCTTTCTTT
20 NA TRBJ2-1 NA TRBV5-1 CASSPNLVGGGWGSYNEQFF TGCGCCAGCAGCCCCAACCTGGTAGGGGGAGGCTGGGGCTCCTACAATGAGCAGTTCTTC
15 few TRBJ1-5 NA TRBV6-5 CASSSRRGSSQPQHF TGTGCCAGCAGTTCACGCAGGGGTTCGAGTCAGCCCCAGCATTTT
12 NA TRBJ1-2 NA TRBV6-5 CAIRTDWDGYTF TGTGCCATCCGAACCGACTGGGATGGCTACACCTTC
17 NA TRBJ2-2 TRBD2 TRBV9 CASSPAGLALSGGELFF TGTGCCAGCAGCCCTGCCGGACTAGCCCTATCCGGCGGGGAGCTGTTTTTT
18 NA TRBJ1-2 NA TRBV4-2 CASSQDNEAGMVLYGYTF TGTGCCAGCAGCCAAGATAACGAGGCAGGGATGGTTCTCTATGGCTACACCTTC
16 NA TRBJ1-1 TRBD1 TRBV9 CASSLRGDRVATEAFF TGTGCCAGCAGCCTAAGGGGGGACAGGGTGGCCACTGAAGCTTTCTTT
15 NA TRBJ1-5 NA TRBV27 CASRLTSYSNQPQHF TGTGCCAGCAGGCTGACATCATATAGCAATCAGCCCCAGCATTTT
15 NA TRBJ1-4 NA TRBV7-9 CASSISQGANEKLFF TGTGCCAGCAGCATCTCCCAGGGAGCTAATGAAAAACTGTTTTTT
15 NA TRBJ2-2 TRBD1 TRBV7-8 CASSLEQGSTGELFF TGTGCCAGCAGCTTAGAACAGGGGAGCACCGGGGAGCTGTTTTTT
14 NA TRBJ2-7 NA TRBV3-1/TRBV3-2 CASSQAPGLMVQYF TGTGCCAGCAGCCAAGCCCCGGGATTAATGGTGCAGTACTTC
17 NA TRBJ1-3 NA TRBV2 CASSAPGQAAGGNTIYF TGTGCCAGCAGTGCGCCGGGTCAGGCTGCGGGTGGAAACACCATATATTTT
13 NA TRBJ1-2 TRBD1 TRBV6-4 CASTDGTGYGYTF TGTGCCAGCACTGACGGGACAGGGTATGGCTACACCTTC
12 NA TRBJ1-1 TRBD1 TRBV11-3 CASSANRGEAFF TGTGCCAGCAGCGCTAACAGGGGTGAAGCTTTCTTT
18 NA TRBJ2-2 TRBD2 TRBV5-7 CASSLIGTSGRYTGELFF TGTGCCAGCAGCTTGATCGGGACTAGCGGGAGATACACCGGGGAGCTGTTTTTT
13 NA TRBJ1-1 NA TRBV7-3 CASSLRMNTEAFF TGTGCCAGCAGCTTGCGCATGAACACTGAAGCTTTCTTT
17 NA TRBJ2-5 NA TRBV7-2 CASSPLGSLISQETQYF TGTGCCAGCAGCCCTTTGGGCTCTCTCATCTCCCAGGAGACCCAGTACTTC
12 few TRBJ1-2 NA TRBV9 CASSVGGYGYTF TGTGCCAGCAGCGTAGGTGGCTATGGCTACACCTTC
13 NA TRBJ2-1 TRBD1 TRBV9 CASSVSGGNEQFF TGTGCCAGCAGCGTCTCAGGGGGCAATGAGCAGTTCTTC
14 NA TRBJ2-7 NA TRBV6-6 CASTNKVSSYEQYF TGTGCCAGCACCAATAAGGTGAGCTCCTACGAGCAGTACTTC
12 NA TRBJ2-2 NA TRBV12-3/TRBV12-4 CASSFAPGELFF TGTGCCAGCAGTTTCGCCCCCGGGGAGCTGTTTTTT
11 NA TRBJ1-2 NA TRBV19 CASSPDHGYTF TGTGCCAGTAGTCCAGACCATGGCTACACCTTC
15 NA TRBJ1-4 TRBD1 TRBV29-1 CSAGQNGPTNEKLFF TGCAGCGCGGGACAGAATGGTCCAACTAATGAAAAACTGTTTTTT
14 NA TRBJ2-7 NA TRBV9 CASSAPGPRSEQYF TGTGCCAGCAGCGCCCCGGGACCTCGTAGCGAGCAGTACTTC
13 NA TRBJ1-4 NA TRBV13 CASSLSRSKKLFF TGTGCCAGCAGCTTATCCCGCTCCAAAAAACTGTTTTTT
16 NA TRBJ2-1 TRBD2 TRBV19 CASSSTSGVSYNEQFF TGTGCCAGTAGTTCGACTAGCGGAGTCTCCTACAATGAGCAGTTCTTC
14 NA TRBJ2-2 NA TRBV7-2 CASSSGRTPGELFF TGTGCCAGCAGCTCAGGGAGAACCCCCGGGGAGCTGTTTTTT
13 NA TRBJ2-2 NA TRBV24-1 CATQRTRTGELFF TGTGCCACCCAGCGTACTAGGACCGGGGAGCTGTTTTTT
14 NA TRBJ1-2 NA TRBV25-1 CASSGGHFNYGYTF TGTGCCAGCAGTGGGGGACATTTCAACTATGGCTACACCTTC
12 NA TRBJ2-7 NA TRBV7-8 CASSLVASEQYF TGTGCCAGCAGCTTAGTAGCAAGCGAGCAGTACTTC
14 NA TRBJ2-7 TRBD1 TRBV14 CASYRTGPTYEQYF TGTGCCAGCTACCGGACAGGGCCAACCTACGAGCAGTACTTC
14 NA TRBJ1-3 NA TRBV4-3 CASSQANSGNTIYF TGCGCCAGCAGCCAAGCTAACTCTGGAAACACCATATATTTT
16 NA TRBJ2-5 NA TRBV14 CASSQLTGLVGETQYF TGTGCCAGCAGCCAGCTGACAGGACTGGTCGGGGAGACCCAGTACTTC
15 NA TRBJ2-2 NA TRBV14 CASSQDAGTTGELFF TGTGCCAGCAGCCAAGACGCAGGAACGACCGGGGAGCTGTTTTTT
18 NA TRBJ1-3 NA TRBV4-3 CASSRSMDSWFSGNTIYF TGCGCCAGCAGCCGATCTATGGACAGCTGGTTCTCTGGAAACACCATATATTTT
13 NA TRBJ2-7 NA TRBV19 CASSIDQTGEQYF TGTGCCAGTAGTATAGATCAGACAGGCGAGCAGTACTTC
16 NA TRBJ1-6 TRBD1 TRBV6-5 CASSYSETGIPSPLHF TGTGCCAGCAGTTACTCTGAGACAGGGATCCCTTCACCCCTCCACTTT
15 NA TRBJ2-5 TRBD1 TRBV7-8 CASSSGTGVQETQYF TGTGCCAGCAGCTCCGGGACAGGGGTCCAAGAGACCCAGTACTTC
14 NA TRBJ1-1 NA TRBV27 CASTKGPGATEAFF TGTGCCAGCACAAAGGGACCAGGGGCCACTGAAGCTTTCTTT
13 NA TRBJ2-7 TRBD1 TRBV5-6 CASRRTGIYEQYF TGTGCCAGCAGACGGACAGGGATCTACGAGCAGTACTTC
15 NA TRBJ1-2 NA TRBV19 CASSIPGRGNYGYTF TGTGCCAGTAGTATACCCGGCAGGGGTAACTATGGCTACACCTTC